This note documents a single T cell receptor (beta chain) sequence. Authors' data handling: From reference gene primer amplification, estimates of nucleated cell counts were derived. Assay: immunoSEQ multiplex PCR; the TCRdb copy retains only in-frame clones and omits some. The V and J calls and the clone size are those of that table, but D and trimming were determined from the DNA. The sample records about 81,000 clones, approximately 85% being singletons. This record belongs to a study of blood T cell repertoires in COVID-19. For the study at large: Nucleic acid was either cDNA or gDNA, and it came from T cells, B-cell-depleted T cells, or PBMCs.

The V end lost 1 base, the J end lost 1 base, and 4 bases lay between the germline ends. The CDR3 consists of 14 residues. CDR1 is SGHDN, CDR2 FVKESK, per germline. The sequenced sample consisted of peripheral blood. The chain carries TRBV14 and TRBJ2-2; D is unclear. The receptor's source is a human donor in a cohort sampled during active COVID-19. CDR3 in DNA: TGTGCCAGCAGCCAAGGAGGGAACACCGGGGAGCTGTTTTTT. Protein sequence: CASSQGGNTGELFF.